This TCR beta chain was identified in a study of T cell responses to AZD1222 COVID-19 vaccine. Notes on the study in general: Sampling that yielded the repertoires occurred only after the peak T cell response. It was only six AZD1222 recipients who were seropositive at baseline. Mostly white British, mostly female donors; authors suggested clonal diversity may be underestimated.

Germline CDR1 and CDR2: LNHDA and SQIVND (reference sequence). The CDR3 extends over 16 amino acids. The V end lost 6 bases, the J end lost 2 bases, and 19 bases lay between the germline ends. Details on this clone: Its antigen is not known.

Assay used: immunoSEQ multiplex PCR; TCRdb lists only in-frame clones, some missing. The sample includes over 65,000 clones, roughly 90% of them seen just once. The rearrangement uses TRBV19 and TRBJ1-2, with D possibly being TRBD1 (6 bases). This TCR was sampled from an adult who received the AZD1222 COVID-19 vaccine. Sequences were derived from peripheral blood, sampled 28 days after the second AZD1222 dose. In DNA, the CDR3 is TGTGCCAGTAGACCCAGGGGAAAGGAGCCGAACTATGGCTACACCTTC. This translates into CASRPRGKEPNYGYTF.